Sequencing of this T cell receptor beta chain was carried out in a study of blood T cell repertoires in COVID-19 (dated by TCRdb to about 2020). For the wider study: Samples from collaborators originated in the United States, Italy and Spain and spanned both the acute and convalescent phases of COVID-19. A freely available public database, intended as a resource for researchers studying the immune response to SARS-CoV-2, is where the repertoires were released. The samples were drawn from the first 160 participants of the ongoing ImmuneRACE study and from some 1,300 subjects provided by 6 global collaborators. Where available, HLA class I and class II types were obtained from metadata supplied by the sample provider rather than from assay-based typing. The prospective study material was composed of cDNA or gDNA derived from T cells, B-cell-depleted T cells, or PBMCs. Subjects who had been exposed to COVID-19, were actively infected with it, or had recovered from it provided the deeply sampled blood TCRbeta repertoires that made up the dataset. Sample metadata almost always included a de-identified subject ID, COVID-19 status, age in years and sex.

Broader findings and caveats from the paper: The amount of clinical and demographic metadata varied by source and participant and was provided uncurated.

This clone was seen a handful of times. This clone's antigen is unknown. Within one base of it there is no much larger clone, and no base qualities were kept. TCRbeta CDR3 regions were amplified from genomic DNA by means of the immunoSEQ Assay, a bias-controlled multiplex PCR. From the authors' description of their analysis: Nucleated cell counts per sample were estimated from amplification of reference gene primers within the assay. To quantify the absolute abundance of each unique TCRbeta CDR3 rearrangement, sequence reads were collapsed and filtered. Productive Simpson clonality was computed per sample as the square root of Simpson's diversity index over productive rearrangements. Not all clones reach the TCRdb copy of this immuneACCESS table, which keeps in-frame sequences only. Checked studies attribute under half of the gap to unresolved V genes and leave the rest unexplained. From that table come the V and J calls and clone size; the DNA was used to work out D and trimming. Within this sample are approximately 280,000 clones, with about 89% of them counted one time only. The ten most abundant clones make up roughly 5.1% of the sample.

Whole blood was collected in K2EDTA tubes by collaborating institutions according to the institutions' own protocols. For TCRbeta analysis, collaborators shipped samples as frozen whole blood, isolated PBMCs, or DNA extracted from either of those sample types. Counted from cysteine to phenylalanine, this CDR3 has 13 amino acids. The entry retains the CDR3 DNA only, 39 bases that are in frame from base 1. CDR1 SGHRS and CDR2 YFSETQ are derived from the germline V gene. V is shortened by 5 bases, J by 8 bases, and the region joining them spans 14 bases. The sequence was collected from a man in his forties or fifties with acute or convalescent COVID-19. The material sequenced was peripheral blood. The chain is encoded by TRBV5-1 joined to TRBJ1-3, with the D gene not clear enough to name. The DNA sequence follows: TGCGCCAGCAGTTCGATCCCAGAGGACACCATATATTTT. It specifies CASSSIPEDTIYF.